One T cell receptor beta chain is described in this entry. What it binds is not known. TCRdb's table, derived via immunoSEQ multiplex PCR, lists solely in-frame clones and lacks some. Of tens of thousands of clones listed, about 82% are singletons. CDR3 length equals 14 residues. Germline CDR1 LNHDA, CDR2 SQIVND (reference sequence). The V and J ends lost 10 bases and 5 bases respectively, with 17 bases between them. This sample was included in a study of lymphopenia after photon versus proton radiotherapy. Overall study findings and caveats: Better survival with proton therapy was suggested as possible, not demonstrated.

This chain links TRBV19 with TRBJ2-2, with D perhaps TRBD2 (6 bases). Sequences were derived from peripheral blood, sampled from a patient treated with proton-based radiotherapy. The source is a woman between 70 and 85 years old with pancreatic cancer. The CDR3 nucleotides read TGTGCCACCAATAACGGGAGAGGGACCGGGGAGCTGTTTTTT. Its translation is CATNNGRGTGELFF.